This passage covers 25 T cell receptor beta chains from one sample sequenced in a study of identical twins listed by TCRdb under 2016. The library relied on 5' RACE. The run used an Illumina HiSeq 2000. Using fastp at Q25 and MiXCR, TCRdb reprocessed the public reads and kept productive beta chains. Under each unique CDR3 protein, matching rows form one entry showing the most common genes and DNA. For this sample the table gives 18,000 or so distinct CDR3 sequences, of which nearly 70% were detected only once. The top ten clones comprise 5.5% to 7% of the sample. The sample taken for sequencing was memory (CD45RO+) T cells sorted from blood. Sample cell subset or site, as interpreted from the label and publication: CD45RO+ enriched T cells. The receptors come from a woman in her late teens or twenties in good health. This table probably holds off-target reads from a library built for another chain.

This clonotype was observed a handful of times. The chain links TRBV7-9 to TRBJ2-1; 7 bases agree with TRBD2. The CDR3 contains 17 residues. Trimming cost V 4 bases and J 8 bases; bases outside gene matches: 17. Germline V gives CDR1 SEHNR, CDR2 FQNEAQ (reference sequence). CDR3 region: CASSYNRIPSGEDEQFF. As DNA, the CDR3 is TGTGCCAGCAGCTACAATCGCATTCCAAGCGGGGAGGATGAGCAGTTCTTC.

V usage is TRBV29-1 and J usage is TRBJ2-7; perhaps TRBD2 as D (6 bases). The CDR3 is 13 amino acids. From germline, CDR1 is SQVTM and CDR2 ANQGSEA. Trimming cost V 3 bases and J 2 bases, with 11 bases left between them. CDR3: CSVDGRGAYEQYF. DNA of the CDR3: TGCAGCGTTGACGGGAGAGGTGCCTACGAGCAGTACTTC.

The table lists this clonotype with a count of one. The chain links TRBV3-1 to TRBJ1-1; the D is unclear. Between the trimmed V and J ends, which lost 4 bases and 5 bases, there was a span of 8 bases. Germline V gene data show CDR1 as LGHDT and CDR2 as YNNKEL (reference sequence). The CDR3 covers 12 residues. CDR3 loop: CASSLGVTEAFF. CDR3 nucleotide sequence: TGTGCCAGCAGCCTGGGTGTGACTGAAGCTTTCTTT.

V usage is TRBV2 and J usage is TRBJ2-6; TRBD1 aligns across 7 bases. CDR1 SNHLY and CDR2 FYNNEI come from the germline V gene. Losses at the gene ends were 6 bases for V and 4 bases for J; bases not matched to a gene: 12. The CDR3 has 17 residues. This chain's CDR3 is CASRETGKTSGANVLTF. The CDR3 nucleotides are TGTGCCAGCAGGGAGACAGGGAAAACCTCGGGGGCCAACGTCCTGACTTTC.

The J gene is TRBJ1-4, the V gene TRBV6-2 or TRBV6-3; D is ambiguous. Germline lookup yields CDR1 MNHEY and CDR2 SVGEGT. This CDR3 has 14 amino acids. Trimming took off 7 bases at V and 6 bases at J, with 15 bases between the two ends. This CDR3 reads CASTYHPEDEKLFF. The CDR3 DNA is TGTGCCAGCACCTACCACCCGGAGGATGAAAAACTGTTTTTT.

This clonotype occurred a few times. The CDR3 sequence is CASSLGHEQYF. The CDR3 DNA is TGTGCCAGCAGTTTAGGGCACGAGCAGTACTTC. The J gene is TRBJ2-7, the V gene TRBV27; D remains ambiguous. The germline V gene encodes CDR1 MNHEY and CDR2 SMNVEV (reference sequence). The CDR3 consists of 11 residues. Trimming cost V 2 bases and J 5 bases, with 4 bases left between them.

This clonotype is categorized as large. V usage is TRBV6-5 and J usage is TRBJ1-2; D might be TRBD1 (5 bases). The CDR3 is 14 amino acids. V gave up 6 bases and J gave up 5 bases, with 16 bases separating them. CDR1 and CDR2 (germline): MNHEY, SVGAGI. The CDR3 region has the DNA TGTGCCAGCAGCCCTGGTAGGGGATTATATGGCTACACCTTC. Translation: CASSPGRGLYGYTF.

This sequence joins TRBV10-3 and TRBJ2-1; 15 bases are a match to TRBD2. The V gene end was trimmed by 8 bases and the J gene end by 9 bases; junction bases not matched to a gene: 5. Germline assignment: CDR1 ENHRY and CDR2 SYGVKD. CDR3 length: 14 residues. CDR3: CAIGSGLAGGEQFF. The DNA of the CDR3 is TGTGCCATCGGGTCGGGACTAGCGGGAGGTGAGCAGTTCTTC.

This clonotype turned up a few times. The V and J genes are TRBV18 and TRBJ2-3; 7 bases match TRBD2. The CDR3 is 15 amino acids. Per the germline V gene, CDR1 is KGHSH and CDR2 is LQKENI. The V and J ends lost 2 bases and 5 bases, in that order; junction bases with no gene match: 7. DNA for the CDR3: TGTGCCAGCTCACCAGGGCGGGAGAAGCGAGATACGCAGTATTTT. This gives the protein CASSPGREKRDTQYF.

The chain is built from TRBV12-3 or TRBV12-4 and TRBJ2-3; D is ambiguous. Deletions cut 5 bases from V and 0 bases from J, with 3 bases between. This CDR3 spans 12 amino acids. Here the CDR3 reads CASSPSTDTQYF. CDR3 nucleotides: TGTGCCAGCAGTCCTAGCACAGATACGCAGTATTTT.

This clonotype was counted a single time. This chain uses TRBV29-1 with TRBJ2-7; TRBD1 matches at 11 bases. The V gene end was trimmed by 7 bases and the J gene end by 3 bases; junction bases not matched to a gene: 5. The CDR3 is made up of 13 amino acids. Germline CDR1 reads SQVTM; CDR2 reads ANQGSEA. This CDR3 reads CSARTGGHYEQYF. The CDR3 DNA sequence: TGCAGCGCCAGGACAGGGGGCCACTACGAGCAGTACTTC.

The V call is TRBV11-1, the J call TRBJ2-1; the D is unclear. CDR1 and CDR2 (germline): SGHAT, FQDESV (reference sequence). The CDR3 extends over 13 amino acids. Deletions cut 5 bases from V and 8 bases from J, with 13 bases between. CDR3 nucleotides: TGTGCCAGCAGCCTTAATAATGGGTATGAGCAGTTCTTC. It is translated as CASSLNNGYEQFF.

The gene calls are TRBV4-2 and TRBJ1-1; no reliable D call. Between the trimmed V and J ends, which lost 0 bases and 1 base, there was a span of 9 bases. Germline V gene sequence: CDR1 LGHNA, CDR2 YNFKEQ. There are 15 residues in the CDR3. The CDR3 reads CASSQEPQENTEAFF. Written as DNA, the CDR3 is TGTGCCAGCAGCCAAGAACCCCAAGAGAACACTGAAGCTTTCTTT.

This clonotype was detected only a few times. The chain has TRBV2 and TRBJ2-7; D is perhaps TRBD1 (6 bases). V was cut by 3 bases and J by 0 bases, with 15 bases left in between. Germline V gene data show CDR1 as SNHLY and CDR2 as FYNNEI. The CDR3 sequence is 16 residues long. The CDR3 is CASSDLGTYSSYEQYF. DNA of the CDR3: TGTGCCAGCAGTGACCTCGGGACATATAGCTCCTACGAGCAGTACTTC.

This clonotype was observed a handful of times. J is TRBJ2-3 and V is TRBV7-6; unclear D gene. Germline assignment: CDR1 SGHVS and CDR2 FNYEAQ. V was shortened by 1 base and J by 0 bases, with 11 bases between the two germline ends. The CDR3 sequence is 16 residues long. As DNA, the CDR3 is TGTGCCAGCAGCTTAGATGTGGGCTATAGCACAGATACGCAGTATTTT. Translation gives CASSLDVGYSTDTQYF.

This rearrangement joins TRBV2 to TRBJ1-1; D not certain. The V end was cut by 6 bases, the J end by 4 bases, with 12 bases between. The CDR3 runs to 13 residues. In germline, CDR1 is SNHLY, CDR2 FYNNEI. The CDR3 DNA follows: TGTGCCAGCAGAGATACCCGGGGCACTGAAGCTTTCTTT. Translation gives CASRDTRGTEAFF. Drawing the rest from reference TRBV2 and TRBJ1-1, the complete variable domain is EPEVTQTPSHQVTQMGQEVILRCVPISNHLYFYWYRQILGQKVEFLVSFYNNEISEKSEIFDDQFSVERPDGSNFTLKIRSTKLEDSAMYFCASRDTRGTEAFFGQGTRLTVV.

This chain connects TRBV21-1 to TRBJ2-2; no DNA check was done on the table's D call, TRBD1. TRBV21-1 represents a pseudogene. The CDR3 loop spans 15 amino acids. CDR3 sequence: CASSPDEGSTGELFF. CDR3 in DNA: TGTGCCAGCAGCCCGGACGAGGGGTCTACCGGGGAGCTGTTTTTT.

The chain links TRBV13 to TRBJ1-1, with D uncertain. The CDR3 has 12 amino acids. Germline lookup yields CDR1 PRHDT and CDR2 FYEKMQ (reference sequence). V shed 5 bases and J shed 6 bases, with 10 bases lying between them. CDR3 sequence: CASSLTRAEAFF. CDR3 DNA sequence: TGTGCCAGCAGCCTCACACGAGCTGAAGCTTTCTTT.

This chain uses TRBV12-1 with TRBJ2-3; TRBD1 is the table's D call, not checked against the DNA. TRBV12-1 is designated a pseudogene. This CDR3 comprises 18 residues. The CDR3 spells CASSWGDSGGDTTDTQYF. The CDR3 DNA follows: TGTGCCAGCAGCTGGGGTGATAGCGGGGGCGATACCACAGATACGCAGTATTTT.

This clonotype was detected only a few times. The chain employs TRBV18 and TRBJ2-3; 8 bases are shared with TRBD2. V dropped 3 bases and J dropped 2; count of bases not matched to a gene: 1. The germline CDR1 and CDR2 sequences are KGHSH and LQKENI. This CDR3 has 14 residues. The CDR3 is CASSPSGITDTQYF. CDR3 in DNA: TGTGCCAGCTCACCTAGCGGGATCACAGATACGCAGTATTTT.

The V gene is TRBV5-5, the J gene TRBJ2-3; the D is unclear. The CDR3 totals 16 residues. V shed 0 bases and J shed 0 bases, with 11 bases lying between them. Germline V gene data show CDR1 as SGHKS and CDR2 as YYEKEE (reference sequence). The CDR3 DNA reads TGTGCCAGCAGCTTGGGGCGGCCGGCTAGCACAGATACGCAGTATTTT. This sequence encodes CASSLGRPASTDTQYF.

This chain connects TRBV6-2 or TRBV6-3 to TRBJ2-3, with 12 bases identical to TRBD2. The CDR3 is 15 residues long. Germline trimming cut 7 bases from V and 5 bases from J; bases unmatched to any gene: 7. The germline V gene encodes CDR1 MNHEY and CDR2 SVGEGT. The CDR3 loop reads CASNRLAGEKDTQYF. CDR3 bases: TGTGCCAGCAACCGACTAGCGGGAGAGAAAGATACGCAGTATTTT.

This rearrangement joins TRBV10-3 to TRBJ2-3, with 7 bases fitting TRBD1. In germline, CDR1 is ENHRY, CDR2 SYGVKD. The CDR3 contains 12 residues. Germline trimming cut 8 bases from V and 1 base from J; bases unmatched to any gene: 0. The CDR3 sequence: CAIGQGTDTQYF. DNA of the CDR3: TGTGCCATCGGACAGGGCACAGATACGCAGTATTTT.

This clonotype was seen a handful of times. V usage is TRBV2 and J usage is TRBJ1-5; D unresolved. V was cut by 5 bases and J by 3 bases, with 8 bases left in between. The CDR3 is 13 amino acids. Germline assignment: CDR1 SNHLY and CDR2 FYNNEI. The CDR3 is CASSLRLNQPQHF. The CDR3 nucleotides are TGTGCCAGCAGTCTCAGACTCAATCAGCCCCAGCATTTT. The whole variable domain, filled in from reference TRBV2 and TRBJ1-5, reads EPEVTQTPSHQVTQMGQEVILRCVPISNHLYFYWYRQILGQKVEFLVSFYNNEISEKSEIFDDQFSVERPDGSNFTLKIRSTKLEDSAMYFCASSLRLNQPQHFGDGTRLSIL.

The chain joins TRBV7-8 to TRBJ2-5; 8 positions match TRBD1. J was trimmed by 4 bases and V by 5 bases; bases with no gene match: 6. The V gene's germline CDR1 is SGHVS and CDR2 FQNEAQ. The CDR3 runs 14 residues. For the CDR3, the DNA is TGTGCCAGCAGCGCGGACAGGGCTGGAGAGACCCAGTACTTC. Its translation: CASSADRAGETQYF.